This T cell receptor (beta chain) originates from a study of neoadjuvant nivolumab and ipilimumab in lung cancer. Study overall: Patients got nivolumab 3 mg/kg on days 1, 15 and 29; combination added ipilimumab 1 mg/kg day 1. Notes on the study in general: Compared with tumor-adjacent uninvolved lung, resected tumors showed greater richness and clonality.

V was clipped by 10 bases and J by 2 bases; unmatched bases: 5. This CDR3 contains 13 residues. The germline V gene encodes CDR1 LNHDA and CDR2 SQIVND (reference sequence). Produced via immunoSEQ multiplex PCR; TCRdb's table is partial and in-frame only. The sample yields 1,200 to 1,500 clones, around 80% seen once. This clone has just a few counts. The antigen remains unidentified. Source: tumor tissue, taken before neoadjuvant nivolumab, alone or with ipilimumab. V gene TRBV19 combines with J gene TRBJ2-3; TRBD2 agrees at 8 bases. The sequence derives from an adult with non-small cell lung cancer. In DNA, the CDR3 is TGTGCCAACTGGACTAGCTCCACAGATACGCAGTATTTT. Amino acids: CANWTSSTDTQYF.